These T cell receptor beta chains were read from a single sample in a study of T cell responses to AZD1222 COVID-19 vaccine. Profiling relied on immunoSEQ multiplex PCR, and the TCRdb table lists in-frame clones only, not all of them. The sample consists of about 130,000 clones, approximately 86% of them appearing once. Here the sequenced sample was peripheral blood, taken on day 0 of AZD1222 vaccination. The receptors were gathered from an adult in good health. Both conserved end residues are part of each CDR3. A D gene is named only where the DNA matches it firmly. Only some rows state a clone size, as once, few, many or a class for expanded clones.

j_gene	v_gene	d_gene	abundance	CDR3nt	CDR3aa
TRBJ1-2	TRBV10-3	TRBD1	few	TGTGCCATCAGTCCCCGTGGGCAGGGGGCAGACTATGGCTACACCTTC	CAISPRGQGADYGYTF
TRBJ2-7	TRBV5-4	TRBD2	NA	TGTGCCAGCAGCTCCATGGGTAGCGGGAGCTACGAGCAGTACTTC	CASSSMGSGSYEQYF
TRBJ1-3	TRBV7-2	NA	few	TGTGCCAGCAGTGGGTCTGGAAACACCATATATTTT	CASSGSGNTIYF
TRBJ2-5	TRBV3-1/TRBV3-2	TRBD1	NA	TGTGCCAGCAGCAAAGGACAGGGGGAGGCGGAGACCCAGTACTTC	CASSKGQGEAETQYF
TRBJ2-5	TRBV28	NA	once	TGTGCCAGCAGTTACCGCGACAGAGACCAAGAGACCCAGTACTTC	CASSYRDRDQETQYF
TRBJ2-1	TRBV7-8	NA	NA	TGTGCCAGCAGCTCTGCAGGAATACCTAATGAGCAGTTCTTC	CASSSAGIPNEQFF
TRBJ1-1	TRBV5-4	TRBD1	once	TGTGCCAGCAGCTTGGGACAGGGACAAGCTTTCTTT	CASSLGQGQAFF
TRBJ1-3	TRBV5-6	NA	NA	TGTGCCAGCAGACCGGGACTTACTGGAAACACCATATATTTT	CASRPGLTGNTIYF
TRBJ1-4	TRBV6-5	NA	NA	TGTGCCAGCAGTTACCGCGACAGTAATGAAAAACTGTTTTTT	CASSYRDSNEKLFF
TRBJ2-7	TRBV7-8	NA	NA	TGTGCCAGCAGCTTGCCAGGGGCGTTTAACTACGAGCAGTACTTC	CASSLPGAFNYEQYF
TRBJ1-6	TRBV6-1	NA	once	TGTGCCAGCAGTGAAGCGGGGGGTTTCGATTCACCCCTCCACTTT	CASSEAGGFDSPLHF
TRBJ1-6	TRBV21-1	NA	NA	TGTGCCAGCAGCAAAGTTTGGAGGAGCCTTGGGACAGGGACCGATAATTCACCCCTCCACTTT	CASSKVWRSLGTGTDNSPLHF
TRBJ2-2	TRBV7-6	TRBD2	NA	TGTGCCAGCAGCTTAAGATCCGGCGGGGGAAACACCGGGGAGCTGTTTTTT	CASSLRSGGGNTGELFF